What follows is one T cell receptor beta chain and its context. The sample originates from a study of CD8 T cells in Susac syndrome. V was shortened by 2 bases and J by 5 bases, with 9 bases between the two germline ends. This CDR3 has 14 residues. Germline V gene data show CDR1 as SGHDN and CDR2 as FVKESK. When the RNA was reverse transcribed, random hexamers were used with an input of roughly 0.45 to 1 ug. TCRdb ran MiXCR on the immunoSEQ multiplex PCR reads and lists one entry per CDR3 protein. In the table there are roughly 160,000 distinct CDR3 sequences, approximately 95% of which are singletons. Patients with Susac syndrome met diagnostic criteria that were recently defined for definite or probable disease.

The chain uses TRBV14 and TRBJ2-2; no clear D. The receptor comes from a human donor with Susac syndrome. Specimen: CD4+ T cells from PBMCs. CDR3 sequence: CASSQFSSTGELFF. DNA of the CDR3: TGTGCCAGCAGCCAATTTAGTAGTACCGGGGAGCTGTTTTTT.